Detailed here is one T cell receptor (beta chain). This sample was taken from a study of blood T cell repertoires in COVID-19. Repertoires were generated with immunoSEQ multiplex PCR, while TCRdb's copy carries only in-frame clones and drops some. The sample includes about 200,000 clones, around nine tenths of them seen just once. The germline V gene encodes CDR1 WSHSY and CDR2 SAAADI. The CDR3 extends over 15 amino acids. V lost 2 bases to trimming and J lost 2 bases; unmatched junction nucleotides: 1. The receptor was derived from a man aged 35 to 55 with acute or convalescent COVID-19. The chain has TRBV10-2 and TRBJ2-3, with TRBD2 identical over 10 bases. The sample comprised peripheral blood. CDR3 coding DNA: TGCGCCAGCAGTGAGACTAGCGGGACCACAGATACGCAGTATTTT. Protein: CASSETSGTTDTQYF.